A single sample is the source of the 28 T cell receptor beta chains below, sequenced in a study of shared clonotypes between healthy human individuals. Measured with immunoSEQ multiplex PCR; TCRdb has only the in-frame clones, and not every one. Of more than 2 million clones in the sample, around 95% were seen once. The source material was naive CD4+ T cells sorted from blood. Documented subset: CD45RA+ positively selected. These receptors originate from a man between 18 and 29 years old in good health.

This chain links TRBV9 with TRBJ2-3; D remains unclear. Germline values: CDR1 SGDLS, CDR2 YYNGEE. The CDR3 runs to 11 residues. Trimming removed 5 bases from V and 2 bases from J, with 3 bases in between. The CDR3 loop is CASRTTDTQYF. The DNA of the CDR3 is TGTGCCAGCAGGACCACAGATACGCAGTATTTT.

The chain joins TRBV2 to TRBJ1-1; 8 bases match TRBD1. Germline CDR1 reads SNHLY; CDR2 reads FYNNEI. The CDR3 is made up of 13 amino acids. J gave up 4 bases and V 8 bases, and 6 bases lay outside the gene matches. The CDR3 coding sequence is TGTGCCAGCGGCCCGGACAGGGCCACTGAAGCTTTCTTT. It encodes CASGPDRATEAFF.

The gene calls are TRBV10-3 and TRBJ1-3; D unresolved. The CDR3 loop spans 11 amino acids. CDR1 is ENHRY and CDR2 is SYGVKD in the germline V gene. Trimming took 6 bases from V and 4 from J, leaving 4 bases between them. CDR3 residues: CAIRKGNTIYF. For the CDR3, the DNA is TGTGCCATCAGGAAGGGAAACACCATATATTTT.

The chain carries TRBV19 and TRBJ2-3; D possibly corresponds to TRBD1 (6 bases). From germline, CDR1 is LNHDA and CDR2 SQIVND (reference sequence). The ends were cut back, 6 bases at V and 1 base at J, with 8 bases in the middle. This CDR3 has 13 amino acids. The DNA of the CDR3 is TGTGCCAGTAGGGACAGCGGCACAGATACGCAGTATTTT. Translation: CASRDSGTDTQYF.

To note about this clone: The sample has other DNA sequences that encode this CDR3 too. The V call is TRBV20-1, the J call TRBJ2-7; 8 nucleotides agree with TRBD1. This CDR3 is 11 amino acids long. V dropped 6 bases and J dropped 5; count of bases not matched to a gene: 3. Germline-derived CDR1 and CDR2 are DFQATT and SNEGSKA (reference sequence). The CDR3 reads CSARQGNEQYF. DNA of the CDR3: TGCAGTGCCAGACAGGGGAACGAGCAGTACTTC.

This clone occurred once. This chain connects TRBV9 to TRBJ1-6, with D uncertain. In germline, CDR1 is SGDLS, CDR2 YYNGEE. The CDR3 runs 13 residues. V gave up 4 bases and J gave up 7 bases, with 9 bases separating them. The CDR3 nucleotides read TGTGCCAGCAGCATACAAGGCAATTCACCCCTCCACTTT. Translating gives CASSIQGNSPLHF.

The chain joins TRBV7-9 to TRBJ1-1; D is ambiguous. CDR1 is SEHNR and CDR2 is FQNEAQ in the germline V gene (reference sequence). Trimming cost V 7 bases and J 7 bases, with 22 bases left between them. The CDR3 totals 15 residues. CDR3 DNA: TGTGCCAGCACCCCGACCCCCGGGGAGGAGGGTGAAGCTTTCTTT. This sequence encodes CASTPTPGEEGEAFF.

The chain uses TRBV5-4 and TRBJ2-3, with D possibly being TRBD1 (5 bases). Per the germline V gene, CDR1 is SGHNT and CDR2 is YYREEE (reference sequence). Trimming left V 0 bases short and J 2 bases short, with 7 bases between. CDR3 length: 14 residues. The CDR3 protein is CASSLVRDTDTQYF. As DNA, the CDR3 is TGTGCCAGCAGCTTGGTCAGGGACACAGATACGCAGTATTTT. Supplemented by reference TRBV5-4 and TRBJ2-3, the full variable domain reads ETGVTQSPTHLIKTRGQQVTLRCSSQSGHNTVSWYQQALGQGPQFIFQYYREEENGRGNFPPRFSGLQFPNYSSELNVNALELDDSALYLCASSLVRDTDTQYFGPGTRLTVL.

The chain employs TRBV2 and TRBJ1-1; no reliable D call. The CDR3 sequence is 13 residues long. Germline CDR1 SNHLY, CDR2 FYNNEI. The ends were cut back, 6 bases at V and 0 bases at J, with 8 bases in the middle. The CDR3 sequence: CASRDDVNTEAFF. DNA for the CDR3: TGTGCCAGCAGGGATGATGTGAACACTGAAGCTTTCTTT.

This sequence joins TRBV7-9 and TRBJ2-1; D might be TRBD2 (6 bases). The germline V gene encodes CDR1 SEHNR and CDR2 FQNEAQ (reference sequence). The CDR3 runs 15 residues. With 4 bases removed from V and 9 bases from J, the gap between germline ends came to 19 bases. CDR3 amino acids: CASSSREYREGEQFF. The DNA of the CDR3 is TGTGCCAGCAGCTCACGGGAGTATCGCGAGGGTGAGCAGTTCTTC.

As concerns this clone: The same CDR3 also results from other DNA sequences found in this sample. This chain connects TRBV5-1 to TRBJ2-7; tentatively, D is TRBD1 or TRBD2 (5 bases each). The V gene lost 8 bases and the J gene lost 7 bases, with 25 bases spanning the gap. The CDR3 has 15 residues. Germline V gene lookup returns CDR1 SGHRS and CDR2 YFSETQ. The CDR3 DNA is TGCGCCAGTGGTCCTAGGGGAGAGCTTGTCGGGGAGCAGTACTTC. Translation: CASGPRGELVGEQYF.

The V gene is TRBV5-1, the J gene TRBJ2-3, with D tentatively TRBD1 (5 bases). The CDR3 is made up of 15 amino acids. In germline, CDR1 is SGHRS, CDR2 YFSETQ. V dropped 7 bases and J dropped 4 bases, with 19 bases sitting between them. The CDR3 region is CASVEGAGIADTQYF. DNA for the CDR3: TGCGCCAGCGTAGAAGGGGCAGGCATCGCAGATACGCAGTATTTT. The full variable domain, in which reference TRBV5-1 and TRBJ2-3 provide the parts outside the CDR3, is KAGVTQTPRYLIKTRGQQVTLSCSPISGHRSVSWYQQTPGQGLQFLFEYFSETQRNKGNFPGRFSGRQFSNSRSEMNVSTLELGDSALYLCASVEGAGIADTQYFGPGTRLTVL.

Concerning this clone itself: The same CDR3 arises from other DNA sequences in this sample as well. CDR3 nucleotides: TGTGCCAGCAGTGGGCAGCGGGGGGGCACAGATACGCAGTATTTT. Translation gives CASSGQRGGTDTQYF. The chain links TRBV2 to TRBJ2-3; 9 positions agree with TRBD2. The CDR3 covers 15 residues. V lost 4 bases and J lost 1; bases outside the gene matches: 3. CDR1 is SNHLY and CDR2 is FYNNEI in the germline V gene.

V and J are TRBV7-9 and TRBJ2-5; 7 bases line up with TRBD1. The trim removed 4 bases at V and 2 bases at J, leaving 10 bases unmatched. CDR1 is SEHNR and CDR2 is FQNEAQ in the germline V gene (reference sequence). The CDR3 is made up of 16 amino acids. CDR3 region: CASSSWDRSAQETQYF. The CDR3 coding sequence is TGTGCCAGCAGCTCCTGGGACAGAAGTGCACAAGAGACCCAGTACTTC.

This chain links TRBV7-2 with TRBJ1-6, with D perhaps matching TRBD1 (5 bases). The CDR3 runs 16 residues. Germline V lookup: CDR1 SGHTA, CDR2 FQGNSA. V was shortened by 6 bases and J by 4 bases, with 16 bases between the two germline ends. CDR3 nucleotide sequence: TGTGCCAGCAGTCTAGACCCAGGGAGATATAATTCACCCCTCCACTTT. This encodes CASSLDPGRYNSPLHF. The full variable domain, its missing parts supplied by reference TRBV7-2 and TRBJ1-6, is GAGVSQSPSNKVTEKGKDVELRCDPISGHTALYWYRQSLGQGLEFLIYFQGNSAPDKSGLPSDRFSAERTGGSVSTLTIQRTQQEDSAVYLCASSLDPGRYNSPLHFGNGTRLTVT.

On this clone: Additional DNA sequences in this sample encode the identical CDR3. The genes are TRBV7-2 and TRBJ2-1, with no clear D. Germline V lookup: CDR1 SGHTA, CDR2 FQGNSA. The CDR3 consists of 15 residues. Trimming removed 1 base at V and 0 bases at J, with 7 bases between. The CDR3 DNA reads TGTGCCAGCAGCTTAGAGGTTTCCTCCTACAATGAGCAGTTCTTC. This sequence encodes CASSLEVSSYNEQFF.

For the CDR3, the DNA is TGTGCCAGCAGTCTAGGGTGGGTAGGCCGATCCAGCACAGATACGCAGTATTTT. Its translation: CASSLGWVGRSSTDTQYF. The chain couples TRBV28 to TRBJ2-3; D is unclear. Looked up from germline, CDR1 is MDHEN and CDR2 is SYDVKM. The CDR3 extends over 18 amino acids. Between the trimmed V and J ends, which lost 5 bases and 0 bases, there was a span of 21 bases.

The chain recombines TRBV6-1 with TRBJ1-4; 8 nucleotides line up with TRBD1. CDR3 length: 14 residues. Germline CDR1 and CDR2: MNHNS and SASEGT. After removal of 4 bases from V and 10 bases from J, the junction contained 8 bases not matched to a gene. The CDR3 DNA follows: TGTGCCAGCAGTGTGCCCGGGACAGGAGGAAAACTGTTTTTT. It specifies CASSVPGTGGKLFF.

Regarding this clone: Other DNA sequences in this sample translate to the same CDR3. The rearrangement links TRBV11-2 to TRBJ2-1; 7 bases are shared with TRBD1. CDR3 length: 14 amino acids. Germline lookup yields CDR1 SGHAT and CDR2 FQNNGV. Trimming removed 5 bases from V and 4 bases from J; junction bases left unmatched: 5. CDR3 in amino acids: CASSLEGAYNEQFF. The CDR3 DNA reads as TGTGCCAGCAGCCTCGAGGGGGCATACAATGAGCAGTTCTTC.

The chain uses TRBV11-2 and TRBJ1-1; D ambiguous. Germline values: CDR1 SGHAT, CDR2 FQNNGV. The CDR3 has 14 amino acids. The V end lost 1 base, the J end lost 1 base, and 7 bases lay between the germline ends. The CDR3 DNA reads TGTGCCAGCAGCTTAGTCCAGACGAACACTGAAGCTTTCTTT. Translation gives CASSLVQTNTEAFF.

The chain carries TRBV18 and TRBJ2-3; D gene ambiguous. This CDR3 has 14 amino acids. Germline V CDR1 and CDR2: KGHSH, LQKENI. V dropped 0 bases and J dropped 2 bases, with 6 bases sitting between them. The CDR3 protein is CASSPPWLTDTQYF. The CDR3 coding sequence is TGTGCCAGCTCACCACCGTGGCTCACAGATACGCAGTATTTT.

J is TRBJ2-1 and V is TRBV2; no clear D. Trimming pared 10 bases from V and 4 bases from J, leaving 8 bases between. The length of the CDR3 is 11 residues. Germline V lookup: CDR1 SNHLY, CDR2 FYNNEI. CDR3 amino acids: CANQAYNEQFF. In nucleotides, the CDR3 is TGTGCCAACCAGGCGTACAATGAGCAGTTCTTC.

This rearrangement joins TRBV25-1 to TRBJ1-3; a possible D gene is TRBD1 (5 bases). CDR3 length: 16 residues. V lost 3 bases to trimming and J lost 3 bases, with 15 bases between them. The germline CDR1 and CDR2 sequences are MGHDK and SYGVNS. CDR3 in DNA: TGTGCCAGCAGTGAGGGGGTCTGGTCCAGTGGAAACACCATATATTTT. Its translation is CASSEGVWSSGNTIYF.

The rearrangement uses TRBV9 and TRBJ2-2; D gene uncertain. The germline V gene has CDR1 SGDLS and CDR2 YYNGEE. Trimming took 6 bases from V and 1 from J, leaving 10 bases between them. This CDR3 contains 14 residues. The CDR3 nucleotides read TGTGCCAGCAATGCTTGGGTGAACACCGGGGAGCTGTTTTTT. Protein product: CASNAWVNTGELFF. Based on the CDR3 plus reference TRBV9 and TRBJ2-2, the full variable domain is DSGVTQTPKHLITATGQRVTLRCSPRSGDLSVYWYQQSLDQGLQFLIQYYNGEERAKGNILERFSAQQFPDLHSELNLSSLELGDSALYFCASNAWVNTGELFFGEGSRLTVL.

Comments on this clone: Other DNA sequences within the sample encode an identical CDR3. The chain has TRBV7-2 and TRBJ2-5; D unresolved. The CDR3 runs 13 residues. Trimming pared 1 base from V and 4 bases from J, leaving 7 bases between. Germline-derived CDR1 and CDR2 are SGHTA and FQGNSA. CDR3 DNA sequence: TGTGCCAGCAGCTTAGTAGGTGGAGAGACCCAGTACTTC. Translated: CASSLVGGETQYF.

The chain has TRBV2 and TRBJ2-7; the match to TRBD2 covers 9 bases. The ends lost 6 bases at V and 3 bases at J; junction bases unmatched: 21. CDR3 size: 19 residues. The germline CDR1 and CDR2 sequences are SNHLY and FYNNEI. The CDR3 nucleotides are TGTGCCAGCAGGCCCCCCCCCGGGACTAGCACCAAAGTACTCTACGAGCAGTACTTC. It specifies CASRPPPGTSTKVLYEQYF.

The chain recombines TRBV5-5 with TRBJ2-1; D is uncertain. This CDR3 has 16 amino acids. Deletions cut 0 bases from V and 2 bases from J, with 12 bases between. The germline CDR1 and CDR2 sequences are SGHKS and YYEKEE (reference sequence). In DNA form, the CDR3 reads TGTGCCAGCAGCTTGGGGACCCGAATCGCCTACAATGAGCAGTTCTTC. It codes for CASSLGTRIAYNEQFF.

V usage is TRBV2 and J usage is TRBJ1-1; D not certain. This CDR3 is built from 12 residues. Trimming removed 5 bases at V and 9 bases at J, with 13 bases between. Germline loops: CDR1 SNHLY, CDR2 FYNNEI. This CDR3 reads CASSIIREKAFF. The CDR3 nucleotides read TGTGCCAGCAGTATAATCCGGGAAAAAGCTTTCTTT.